Each of the 4 T cell receptor beta chains below was sequenced from the same sample in a study of vaccination effects on CD4 cells after COVID-19. Expansion with viral peptide pools was applied to antigen-specific CD4+ T cells by the ViraFEST assay prior to sequencing. Scientists isolated CD4+ T cells after a roughly 10-day culture period ended. Neither prior SARS-CoV-2 infection nor positive nucleocapsid antibodies were present in the vaccine recipients. Here immunoSEQ multiplex PCR was the method, and the copy in TCRdb shows in-frame clones only, minus some. Among some 60,000 clones listed, 65% to 85% were seen once. Their recognized antigens are unknown. This specimen was CD4+ T cells from PBMCs cultured with HCoV-NL63 spike peptides, taken before COVID-19 vaccination. The source is a human donor who received a COVID-19 vaccine.

This clone turned up a few times. The gene calls are TRBV28 and TRBJ1-5; D gene uncertain. In germline, CDR1 is MDHEN, CDR2 SYDVKM. V shed 6 bases and J shed 7 bases, with 19 bases lying between them. This CDR3 has 15 amino acids. The CDR3 loop is CASSSQDAGVQPQHF. The DNA of the CDR3 is TGTGCCAGCAGCAGCCAGGACGCTGGGGTCCAGCCCCAGCATTTT.

The chain combines TRBV6-5 with TRBJ2-7; possibly TRBD2 for D (5 bases). This CDR3 is 11 amino acids long. Trimming pared 8 bases from V and 4 bases from J, leaving 9 bases between. In germline, CDR1 is MNHEY, CDR2 SVGAGI. The CDR3 region has the DNA TGTGCCAGCGGCCGGGGATACGAGCAGTACGTC. This gives the protein CASGRGYEQYV.

This chain links TRBV12-3 or TRBV12-4 with TRBJ1-2; 8 nucleotides match TRBD1. V lost 2 bases, J lost 6 bases, and 2 bases stayed unmatched. CDR3 length: 13 residues. The CDR3 region is CASSLTGQDGYTF. The CDR3 nucleotides are TGTGCCAGCAGTTTAACGGGACAGGATGGCTACACCTTC.

The V and J genes are TRBV18 and TRBJ2-3; 12 positions agree with TRBD1. V trimming: 1 base; J trimming: 2 bases; junction bases outside the gene matches: 7. This CDR3 contains 18 residues. The germline gives CDR1 KGHSH, CDR2 LQKENI. The DNA for the CDR3 is TGTGCCAGCTCACCACGGGGACAGGGGGCTAGTCCCACAGATACGCAGTATTTT. It codes for CASSPRGQGASPTDTQYF.